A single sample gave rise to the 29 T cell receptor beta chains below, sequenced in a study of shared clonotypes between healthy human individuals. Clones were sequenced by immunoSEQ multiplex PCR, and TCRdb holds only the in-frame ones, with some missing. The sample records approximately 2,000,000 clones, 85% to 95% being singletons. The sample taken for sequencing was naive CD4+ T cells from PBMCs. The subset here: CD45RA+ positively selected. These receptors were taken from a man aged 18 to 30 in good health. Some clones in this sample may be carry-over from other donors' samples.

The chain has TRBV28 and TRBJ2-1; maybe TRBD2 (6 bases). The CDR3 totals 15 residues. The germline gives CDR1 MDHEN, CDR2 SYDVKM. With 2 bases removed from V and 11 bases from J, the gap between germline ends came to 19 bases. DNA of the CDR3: TGTGCCAGCAGTTTAGGGACTTTGGCTGTCGGGCAGCAGTTCTTC. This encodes CASSLGTLAVGQQFF.

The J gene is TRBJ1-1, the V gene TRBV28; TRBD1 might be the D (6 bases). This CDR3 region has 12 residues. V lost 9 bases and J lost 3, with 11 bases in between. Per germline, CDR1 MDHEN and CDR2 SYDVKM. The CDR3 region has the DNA TGTGCCAGTGAGGGGGACCACACTGAAGCTTTCTTT. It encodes CASEGDHTEAFF. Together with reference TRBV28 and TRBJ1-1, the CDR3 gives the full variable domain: DVKVTQSSRYLVKRTGEKVFLECVQDMDHENMFWYRQDPGLGLRLIYFSYDVKMKEKGDIPEGYSVSREKKERFSLILESASTNQTSMYLCASEGDHTEAFFGQGTRLTVV.

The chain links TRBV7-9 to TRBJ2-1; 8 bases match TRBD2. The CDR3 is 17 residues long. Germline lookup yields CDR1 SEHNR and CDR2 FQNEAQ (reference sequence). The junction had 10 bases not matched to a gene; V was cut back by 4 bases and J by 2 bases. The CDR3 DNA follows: TGTGCCAGCAGCTCCGTAGCGGGGAAAAAGACCTACAATGAGCAGTTCTTC. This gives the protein CASSSVAGKKTYNEQFF.

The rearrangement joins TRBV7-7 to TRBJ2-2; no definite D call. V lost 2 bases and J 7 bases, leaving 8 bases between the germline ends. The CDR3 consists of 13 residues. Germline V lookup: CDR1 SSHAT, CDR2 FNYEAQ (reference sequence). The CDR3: CASSLNVGGELFF. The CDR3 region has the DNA TGTGCCAGCAGCTTAAATGTCGGCGGGGAGCTGTTTTTT.

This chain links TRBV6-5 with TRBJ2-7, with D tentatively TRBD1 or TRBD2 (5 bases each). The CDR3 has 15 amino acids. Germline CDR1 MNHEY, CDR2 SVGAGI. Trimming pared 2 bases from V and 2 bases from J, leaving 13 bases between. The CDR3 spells CASSYGAGTTYEQYF. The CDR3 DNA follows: TGTGCCAGCAGTTACGGGGCAGGGACCACCTACGAGCAGTACTTC.

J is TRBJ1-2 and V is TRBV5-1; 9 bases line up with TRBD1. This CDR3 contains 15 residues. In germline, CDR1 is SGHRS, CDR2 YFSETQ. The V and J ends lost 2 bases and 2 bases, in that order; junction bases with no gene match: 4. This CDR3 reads CASSLIQGANYGYTF. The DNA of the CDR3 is TGCGCCAGCAGCTTAATACAGGGGGCGAACTATGGCTACACCTTC.

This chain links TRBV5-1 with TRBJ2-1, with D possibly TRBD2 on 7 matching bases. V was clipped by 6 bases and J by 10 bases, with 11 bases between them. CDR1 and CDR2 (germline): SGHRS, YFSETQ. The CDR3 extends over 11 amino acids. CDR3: CASTGGREQFF. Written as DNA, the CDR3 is TGCGCCAGCACGGGGGGCCGGGAGCAGTTCTTC.

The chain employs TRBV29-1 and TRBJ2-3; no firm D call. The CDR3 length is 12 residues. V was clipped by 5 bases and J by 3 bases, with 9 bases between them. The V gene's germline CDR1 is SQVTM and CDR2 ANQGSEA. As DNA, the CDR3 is TGCAGCGTTAACCAGGAAACAGATACGCAGTATTTT. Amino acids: CSVNQETDTQYF.

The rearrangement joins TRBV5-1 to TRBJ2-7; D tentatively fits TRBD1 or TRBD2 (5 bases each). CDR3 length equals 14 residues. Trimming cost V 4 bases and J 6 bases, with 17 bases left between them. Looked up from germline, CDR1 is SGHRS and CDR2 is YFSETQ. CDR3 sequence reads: CASSKRDGHLEQYF. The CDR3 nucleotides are TGCGCCAGCAGCAAAAGGGACGGCCATCTCGAGCAGTACTTC. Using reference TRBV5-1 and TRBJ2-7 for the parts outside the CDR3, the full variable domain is KAGVTQTPRYLIKTRGQQVTLSCSPISGHRSVSWYQQTPGQGLQFLFEYFSETQRNKGNFPGRFSGRQFSNSRSEMNVSTLELGDSALYLCASSKRDGHLEQYFGPGTRLTVT.

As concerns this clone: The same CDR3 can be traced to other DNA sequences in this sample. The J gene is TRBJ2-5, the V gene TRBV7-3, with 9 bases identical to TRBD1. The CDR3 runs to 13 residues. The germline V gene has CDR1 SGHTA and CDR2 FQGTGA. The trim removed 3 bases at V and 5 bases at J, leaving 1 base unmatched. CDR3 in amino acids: CASSFGQGETQYF. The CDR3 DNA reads TGTGCCAGCAGCTTCGGACAGGGGGAGACCCAGTACTTC.

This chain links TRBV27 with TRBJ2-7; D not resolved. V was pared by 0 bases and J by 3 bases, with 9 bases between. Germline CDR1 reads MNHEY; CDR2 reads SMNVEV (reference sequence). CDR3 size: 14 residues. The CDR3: CASSLSFGGYEQYF. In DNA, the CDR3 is TGTGCCAGCAGTTTATCTTTTGGCGGCTACGAGCAGTACTTC.

CDR3 amino acids: CASSKGLHPNTGELFF. The CDR3 region has the DNA TGTGCCAGCAGCAAGGGGCTCCACCCAAACACCGGGGAGCTGTTTTTT. V is TRBV21-1 and J is TRBJ2-2; whether TRBD1, the table's D call, matches the DNA was not checked. TRBV21-1 is an annotated pseudogene. This CDR3 contains 16 residues.

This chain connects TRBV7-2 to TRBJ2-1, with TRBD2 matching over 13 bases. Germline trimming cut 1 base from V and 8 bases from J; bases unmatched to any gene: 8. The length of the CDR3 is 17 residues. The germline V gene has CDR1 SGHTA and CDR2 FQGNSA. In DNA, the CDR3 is TGTGCCAGCAGCTTAGTGAGGACTAGCGGGAGTGGGGATGAGCAGTTCTTC. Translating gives CASSLVRTSGSGDEQFF.

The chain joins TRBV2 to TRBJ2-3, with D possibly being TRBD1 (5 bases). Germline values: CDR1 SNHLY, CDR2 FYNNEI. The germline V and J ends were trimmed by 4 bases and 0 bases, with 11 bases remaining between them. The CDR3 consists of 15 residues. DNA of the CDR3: TGTGCCAGCAGTGCTGGGGCATATAGCACAGATACGCAGTATTTT. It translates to CASSAGAYSTDTQYF.

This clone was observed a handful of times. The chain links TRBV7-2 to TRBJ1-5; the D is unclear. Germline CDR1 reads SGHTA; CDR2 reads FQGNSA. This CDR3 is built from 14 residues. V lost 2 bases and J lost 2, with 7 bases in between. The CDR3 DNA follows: TGTGCCAGCAGCTTAAACCCGGGCAATCAGCCCCAGCATTTT. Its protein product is CASSLNPGNQPQHF.

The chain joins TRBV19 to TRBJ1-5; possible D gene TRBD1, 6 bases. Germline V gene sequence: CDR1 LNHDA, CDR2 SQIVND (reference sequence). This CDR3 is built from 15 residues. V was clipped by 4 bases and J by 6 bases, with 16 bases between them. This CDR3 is CASSTPGGASQPQHF. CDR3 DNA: TGTGCCAGTAGTACCCCGGGGGGGGCTAGTCAGCCCCAGCATTTT.

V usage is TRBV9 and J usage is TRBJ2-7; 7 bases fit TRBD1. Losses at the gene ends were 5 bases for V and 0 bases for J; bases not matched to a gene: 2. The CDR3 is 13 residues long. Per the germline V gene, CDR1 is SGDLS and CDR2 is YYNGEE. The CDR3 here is CASRGDSSYEQYF. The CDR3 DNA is TGTGCCAGCAGAGGGGACAGCTCCTACGAGCAGTACTTC.

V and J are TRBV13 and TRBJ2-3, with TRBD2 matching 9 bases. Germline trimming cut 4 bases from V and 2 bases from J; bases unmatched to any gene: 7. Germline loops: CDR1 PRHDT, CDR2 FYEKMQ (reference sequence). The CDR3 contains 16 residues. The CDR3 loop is CASSSRTSALTDTQYF. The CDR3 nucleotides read TGTGCCAGCAGCTCCCGGACTAGCGCACTCACAGATACGCAGTATTTT.

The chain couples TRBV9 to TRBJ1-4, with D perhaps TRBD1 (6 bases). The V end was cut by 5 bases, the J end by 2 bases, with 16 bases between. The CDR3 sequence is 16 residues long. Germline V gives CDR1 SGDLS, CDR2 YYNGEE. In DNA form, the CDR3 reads TGTGCCAGCAGTCGACAGGCCGCCGAGACTAATGAAAAACTGTTTTTT. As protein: CASSRQAAETNEKLFF.

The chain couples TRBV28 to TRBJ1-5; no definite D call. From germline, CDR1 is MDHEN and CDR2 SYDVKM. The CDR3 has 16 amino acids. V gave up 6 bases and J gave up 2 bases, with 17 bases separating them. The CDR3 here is CASRLYAGRGNQPQHF. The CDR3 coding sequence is TGTGCCAGCAGACTCTATGCCGGTAGGGGCAATCAGCCCCAGCATTTT.

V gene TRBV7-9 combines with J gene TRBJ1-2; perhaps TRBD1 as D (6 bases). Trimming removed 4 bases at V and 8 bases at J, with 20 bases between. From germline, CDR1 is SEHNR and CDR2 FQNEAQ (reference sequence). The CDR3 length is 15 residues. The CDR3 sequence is CASSSRGGVTYGYTF. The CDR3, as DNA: TGTGCCAGCAGCTCAAGGGGGGGGGTGACCTACGGCTACACCTTC. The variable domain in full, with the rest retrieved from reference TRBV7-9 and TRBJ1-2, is DTGVSQNPRHKITKRGQNVTFRCDPISEHNRLYWYRQTLGQGPEFLTYFQNEAQLEKSRLLSDRFSAERPKGSFSTLEIQRTEQGDSAMYLCASSSRGGVTYGYTFGSGTRLTVV.

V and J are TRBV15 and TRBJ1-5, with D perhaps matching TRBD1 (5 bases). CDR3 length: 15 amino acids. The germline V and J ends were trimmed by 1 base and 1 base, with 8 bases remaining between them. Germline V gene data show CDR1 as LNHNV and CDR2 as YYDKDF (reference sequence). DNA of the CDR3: TGTGCCACCAGCAGAGGGACACCGAGCAATCAGCCCCAGCATTTT. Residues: CATSRGTPSNQPQHF.

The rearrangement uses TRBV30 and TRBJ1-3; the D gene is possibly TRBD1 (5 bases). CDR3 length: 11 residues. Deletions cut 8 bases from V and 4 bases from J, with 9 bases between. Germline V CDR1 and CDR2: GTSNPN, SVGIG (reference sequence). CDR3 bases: TGTGCCCAAAACAGGGGAAACACCATATATTTT. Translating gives CAQNRGNTIYF.

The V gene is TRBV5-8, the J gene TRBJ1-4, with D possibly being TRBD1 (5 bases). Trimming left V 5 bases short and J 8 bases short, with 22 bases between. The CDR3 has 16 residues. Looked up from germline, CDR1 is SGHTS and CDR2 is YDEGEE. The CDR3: CASRQGTDVAYEKLFF. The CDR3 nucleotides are TGTGCCAGCAGACAAGGGACGGACGTTGCTTACGAAAAACTGTTTTTT.

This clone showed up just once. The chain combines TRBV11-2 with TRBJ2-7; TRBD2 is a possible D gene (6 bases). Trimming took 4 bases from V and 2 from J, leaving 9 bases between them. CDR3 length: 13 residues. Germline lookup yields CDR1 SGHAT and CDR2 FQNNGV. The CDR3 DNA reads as TGTGCCAGCAGCTCCGGGACTGCCTACGAGCAGTACTTC. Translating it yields CASSSGTAYEQYF. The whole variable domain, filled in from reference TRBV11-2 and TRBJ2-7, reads EAGVAQSPRYKIIEKRQSVAFWCNPISGHATLYWYQQILGQGPKLLIQFQNNGVVDDSQLPKDRFSAERLKGVDSTLKIQPAKLEDSAVYLCASSSGTAYEQYFGPGTRLTVT.

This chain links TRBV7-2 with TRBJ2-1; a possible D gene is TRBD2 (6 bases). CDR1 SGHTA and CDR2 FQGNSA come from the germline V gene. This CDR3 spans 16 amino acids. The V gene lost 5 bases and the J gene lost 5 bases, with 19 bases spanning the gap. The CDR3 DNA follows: TGTGCCAGCAGCCTCCAACCTAGCGTAGGAGACAATGAGCAGTTCTTC. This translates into CASSLQPSVGDNEQFF.

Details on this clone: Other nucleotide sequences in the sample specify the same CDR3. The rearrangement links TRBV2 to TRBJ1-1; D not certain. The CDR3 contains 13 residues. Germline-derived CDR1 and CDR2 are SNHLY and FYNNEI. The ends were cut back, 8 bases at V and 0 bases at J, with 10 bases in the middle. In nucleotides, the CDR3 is TGTGCCAGCTCAGAAGAGGTGAACACTGAAGCTTTCTTT. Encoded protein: CASSEEVNTEAFF.

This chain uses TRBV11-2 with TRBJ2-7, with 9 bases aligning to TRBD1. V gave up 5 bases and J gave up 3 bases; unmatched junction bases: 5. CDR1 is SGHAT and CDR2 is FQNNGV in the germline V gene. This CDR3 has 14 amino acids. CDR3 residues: CASSLRDRDYEQYF. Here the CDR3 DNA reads TGTGCCAGCAGCCTCCGGGACAGGGACTACGAGCAGTACTTC.

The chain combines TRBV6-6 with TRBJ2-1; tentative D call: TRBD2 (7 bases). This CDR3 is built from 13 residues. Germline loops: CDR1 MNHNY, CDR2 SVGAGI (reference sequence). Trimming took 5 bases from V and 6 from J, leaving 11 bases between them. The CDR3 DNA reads TGTGCCAGCAGTCGAGGGGGGGTCAATGAGCAGTTCTTC. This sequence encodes CASSRGGVNEQFF.